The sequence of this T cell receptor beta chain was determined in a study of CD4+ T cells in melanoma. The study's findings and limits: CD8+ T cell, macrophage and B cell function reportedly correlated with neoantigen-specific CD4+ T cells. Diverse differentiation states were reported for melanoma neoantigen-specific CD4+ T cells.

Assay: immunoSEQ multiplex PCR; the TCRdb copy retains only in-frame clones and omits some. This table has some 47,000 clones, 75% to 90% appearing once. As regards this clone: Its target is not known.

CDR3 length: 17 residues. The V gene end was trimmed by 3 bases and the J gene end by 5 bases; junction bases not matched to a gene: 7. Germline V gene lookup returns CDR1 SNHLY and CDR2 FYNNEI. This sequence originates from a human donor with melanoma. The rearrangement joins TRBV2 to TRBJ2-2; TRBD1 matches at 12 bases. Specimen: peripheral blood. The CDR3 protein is CASSDPGTGGPTGELFF. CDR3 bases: TGTGCCAGCAGTGACCCGGGGACAGGGGGCCCGACCGGGGAGCTGTTTTTT.